The present T cell receptor beta chain was sequenced within a study of blood T cells in healthy people across ages. Overall study findings and caveats: Strong correlation existed between TCR beta diversity and naive T cell percentage. The long-lived group displayed more naive CD4+ cells, plus higher diversity, than the aged donors did.

CDR1 is SGHTA and CDR2 is FQGNSA in the germline V gene. Trimming took 1 base from V and 4 from J, leaving 7 bases between them. The CDR3 consists of 14 residues. No fewer than 6 million PBMCs went into each sample. A word on this clonotype: Its antigen is as yet unknown. This may come from a read error, since a much larger clone is one base off.

Primers used in a second PCR of roughly 7 to 12 cycles were a sample-barcoded 5' primer and a J-beta primer mix. All cDNA molecules were each tagged by a template-switch adaptor with 12 random nucleotides. TCRdb itself ran the 5' RACE reads through MiXCR, one entry per CDR3 protein. Of over 300,000 distinct CDR3 sequences listed, 52% were seen once; the top ten hold around 53%. This clonotype originated in a man in his sixties in good health. Sequencing used blood. The genes are TRBV7-2 and TRBJ1-4, with D perhaps matching TRBD1 (5 bases). The CDR3 spells CASSLGQFNEKLFF. The CDR3 DNA is TGTGCCAGCAGCTTAGGACAGTTTAATGAAAAACTGTTTTTT.